This record covers a single T cell receptor beta chain. Its antigen is not known. 5'RACE template switching generated TCR cDNA, adding a universal primer site and UMIs. One entry per CDR3 protein, called by TCRdb with MiXCR from the 5' RACE reads. The table has 450,000 to 550,000 distinct CDR3 sequences, 15% to 20% seen once; the top ten hold about 13%. This specimen belongs to a study of T cells after yellow fever vaccination. Study-level results: In FACS-sorted repertoires, abundant clonotypes from the bulk population could appear as contaminants.

V was pared by 5 bases and J by 1 base, with 8 bases of the junction left unmatched. Germline CDR1 and CDR2: SNHLY and FYNNEI. This CDR3 has 16 residues. The chain uses TRBV2 and TRBJ2-1, with TRBD1 matching over 7 bases. The origin of this receptor is a man younger than 45 who received the YFV17D yellow fever vaccine. The sample in question was PBMCs, obtained 15 days after the yellow fever booster vaccination. The CDR3 is CASSPWQGESYNEQFF. The CDR3 DNA sequence: TGTGCCAGCAGTCCCTGGCAGGGGGAATCCTACAATGAGCAGTTCTTC.